The entry below describes one T cell receptor (beta chain). Its antigen is as yet unknown. The gene symbols are mouse symbols. Time point reported: mouse harvest day 14 after allogeneic transplant. Mouse grafts combined 10^7 T-cell-depleted bone marrow cells with 10^6 splenic CD5+ T cells. This mouse GVHD model was MHC-mismatched B6 to BALB/c, profiled day 7 or 14. The repertoire was sequenced with immunoSEQ multiplex PCR; TCRdb's copy has only in-frame clones and lacks some. The table includes about 5,000 clones, approximately 36% detected once. This sample was included in a study of tissue T cells after allogeneic stem cell transplantation. Study findings and constraints: Across patients, clones rarely overlapped, yet motif clusters were shared tissue-specifically.

The origin of this receptor is a female BALB/c mouse given C57BL/6 T cells with graft-versus-host disease after an allogeneic hematopoietic cell transplant. The source material was gut tissue.

The sequenced CDR3 bases are TGTGCCAGCAGCCCATCCAATTCTGGAAATACGCTCTAT. It yields the protein CASSPSNSGNTLY. The whole CDR3 protein is CASSPSNSGNTLYF. The rearrangement uses TRBV24 and TRBJ1-3; D is uncertain. Read coverage stops 1 residue before the CDR3 terminus; the germline J gene supplies the remainder. Germline values: CDR1 KGHTA, CDR2 FRNEEI. V lost 6 bases to trimming and J lost 0 bases, with 9 bases between them. The length of the CDR3 is 14 residues.